A single sample is the source of the 7 T cell receptor beta chains below, sequenced in a study of blood T cell repertoires in COVID-19. Sequenced by immunoSEQ multiplex PCR; TCRdb stores in-frame clones only, minus some. The sample lists 300,000 to 400,000 clones, roughly 85% occurring once. The sample was PBMCs or T cells enriched from blood (not recorded which). Receptors were obtained from a woman between 40 and 50 years old with acute COVID-19.

CDR3 in DNA: TGCAGCGTTGCCCTGGGGACAGGGGGTAACTATGGCTACACCTTC. This encodes CSVALGTGGNYGYTF. This chain connects TRBV29-1 to TRBJ1-2; 11 bases line up with TRBD1. The CDR3 loop spans 15 amino acids. Germline trimming cut 4 bases from V and 1 base from J; bases unmatched to any gene: 5. Germline V gene sequence: CDR1 SQVTM, CDR2 ANQGSEA.

The chain uses TRBV7-2 and TRBJ2-1; 7 bases match TRBD2. The V and J ends lost 1 base and 4 bases, in that order; junction bases with no gene match: 4. The CDR3 loop spans 15 amino acids. The germline CDR1 and CDR2 sequences are SGHTA and FQGNSA. The CDR3 region has the DNA TGTGCCAGCAGCTTAGGGCTAGCGGAGTACAATGAGCAGTTCTTC. It encodes CASSLGLAEYNEQFF.

The chain recombines TRBV27 with TRBJ1-2; TRBD1 aligns across 8 bases. The CDR3 spans 17 residues. The junction had 13 bases not matched to a gene; V was cut back by 2 bases and J by 5 bases. The V gene's germline CDR1 is MNHEY and CDR2 SMNVEV (reference sequence). The CDR3 protein is CASSLRSIGQGLYGYTF. The CDR3, as DNA: TGTGCCAGCAGTTTACGCTCAATCGGACAGGGACTTTATGGCTACACCTTC.

Turning to this clone: Other nucleotide sequences from this sample produce the same CDR3. This chain connects TRBV5-1 to TRBJ1-5; 10 nucleotides align to TRBD1. The CDR3 has 14 amino acids. Germline values: CDR1 SGHRS, CDR2 YFSETQ. The ends lost 4 bases at V and 8 bases at J; junction bases unmatched: 6. The CDR3 DNA follows: TGCGCCAGCAGCCTGGGACAGGGGAACGAGCCCCAGCATTTT. Protein sequence: CASSLGQGNEPQHF.

The chain recombines TRBV10-3 with TRBJ2-5, with TRBD1 identical over 7 bases. The CDR3 has 14 residues. Losses at the gene ends were 10 bases for V and 0 bases for J; bases not matched to a gene: 8. CDR1 is ENHRY, CDR2 SYGVKD, per germline. CDR3 coding DNA: TGTGCCACTACGGACAGGTCAAACCAAGAGACCCAGTACTTC. Its translation is CATTDRSNQETQYF.

The chain links TRBV2 to TRBJ1-2; 10 bases align to TRBD1. V lost 10 bases and J lost 4; bases outside the gene matches: 9. Germline CDR1 and CDR2: SNHLY and FYNNEI. There are 14 residues in the CDR3. CDR3 coding DNA: TGTGCCACCAGGGGACAGGGGACCTCCTATGGCTACACCTTC. Translated: CATRGQGTSYGYTF.

The sample holds a few counts of this clone. This chain links TRBV27 with TRBJ1-2, with D perhaps matching TRBD1 (6 bases). The CDR3 length is 17 residues. Germline CDR1 is MNHEY and CDR2 is SMNVEV (reference sequence). V lost 5 bases and J lost 2, with 21 bases in between. The DNA for the CDR3 is TGTGCCAGCAGTCCAACCCGTACTCGGACAGCCAACTATGGCTACACCTTC. This encodes CASSPTRTRTANYGYTF.